This T cell receptor (beta chain) was found in a study of T-cell reconstitution after alpha-beta-depleted transplantation in children. Study-level results: About two months after transplant, alpha-beta T cells reportedly came from several hundred expanded graft clones. T cells produced anew were the main source of T-cell counts and diversity one year after transplant.

Germline trimming cut 0 bases from V and 5 bases from J; bases unmatched to any gene: 6. The CDR3 length is 16 residues. The germline V gene encodes CDR1 SGHRS and CDR2 YFSETQ. With respect to this clonotype: Antigen specificity is unknown.

TCRbeta library preparation incorporated unique molecular identifiers. TCRdb reprocessed the PCR reads with MiXCR, giving one entry per CDR3 protein. The table includes more than 500,000 distinct CDR3 sequences, approximately 10% detected once. The input for sequencing was PBMCs, mostly from graft donor cells, taken 180 days after TCRalphabeta/CD19-depleted stem cell transplant. This sequence was found in a female patient aged 2-9 years who had a stem cell transplant for aplastic anemia, so the T cells may come from the graft donor. The rearrangement uses TRBV5-1 and TRBJ2-7; 12 nucleotides line up with TRBD1. The chain's CDR3 is CASSLAWGQGADEQYF. CDR3 bases: TGCGCCAGCAGCTTGGCCTGGGGACAGGGGGCCGACGAGCAGTACTTC.